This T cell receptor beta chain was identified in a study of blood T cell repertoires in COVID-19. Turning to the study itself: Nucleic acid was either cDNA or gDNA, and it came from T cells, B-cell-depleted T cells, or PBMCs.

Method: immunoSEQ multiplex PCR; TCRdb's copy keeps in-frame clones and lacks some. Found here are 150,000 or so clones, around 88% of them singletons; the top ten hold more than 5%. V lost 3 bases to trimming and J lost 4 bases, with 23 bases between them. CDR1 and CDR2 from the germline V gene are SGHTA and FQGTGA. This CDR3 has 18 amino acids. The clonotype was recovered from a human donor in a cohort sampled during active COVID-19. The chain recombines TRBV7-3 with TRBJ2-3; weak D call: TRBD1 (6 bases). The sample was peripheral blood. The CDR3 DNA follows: TGTGCCAGCAGCTTGTACGGACCGATGGGGGCAGGGGCAGATACGCAGTATTTT. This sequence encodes CASSLYGPMGAGADTQYF.